This is a list of T cell receptor beta chains from one sample in a study of blood T cells in healthy people across ages. TCRdb re-called the 5' RACE reads through MiXCR, storing one row per CDR3 protein. The sample holds about 780,000 distinct CDR3 sequences, under 30% seen once. These records were also assigned to another study, of T cells of mothers and their children.

The sequenced sample consisted of blood. Source of these receptors: a boy aged 5-17 years in good health. CDR3s leave out the opening cysteine and the closing phenylalanine or tryptophan. The order of the fields is CDR3 protein, J gene, V gene.

CDR3: ASSKGPGGRYEQY; J: TRBJ2-7; V: TRBV21-1
CDR3: SGVGGETQY; J: TRBJ2-5; V: TRBV20-1
CDR3: ASSLTVDNSPLH; J: TRBJ1-6; V: TRBV11-2
CDR3: SVRTRNTEAF; J: TRBJ1-1; V: TRBV29-1
CDR3: AWASRGAKNIQY; J: TRBJ2-4; V: TRBV30
CDR3: ASGSFIGGINGYT; J: TRBJ1-2; V: TRBV12-5
CDR3: ATSSFGVPEAF; J: TRBJ1-1; V: TRBV15
CDR3: ASSWGQDSSYEQY; J: TRBJ2-7; V: TRBV5-1
CDR3: ASSYPGFGEGNTIY; J: TRBJ1-3; V: TRBV6-6
CDR3: ASSQLPGQAVIQY; J: TRBJ2-4; V: TRBV4-1
CDR3: ASSSETGGQETQY; J: TRBJ2-5; V: TRBV7-6
CDR3: AISESAQETQY; J: TRBJ2-5; V: TRBV10-3
CDR3: ASSGGGKAF; J: TRBJ1-1; V: TRBV25-1
CDR3: ASSTPGQGWAQY; J: TRBJ2-5; V: TRBV6-6
CDR3: ASSSTGGLGNSPLH; J: TRBJ1-6; V: TRBV28
CDR3: ASSLPPGQGALGTGELF; J: TRBJ2-2; V: TRBV5-4
CDR3: ASSPGHYYGYT; J: TRBJ1-2; V: TRBV14
CDR3: ATSDTDRAGEQY; J: TRBJ2-7; V: TRBV24-1
CDR3: ASSLRDGPYEQY; J: TRBJ2-7; V: TRBV12-3/TRBV12-4
CDR3: SAARDRGLNQPQH; J: TRBJ1-5; V: TRBV20-1
CDR3: ASSWRLVETQY; J: TRBJ2-5; V: TRBV6-2/TRBV6-3
CDR3: ASSLTGGNIQY; J: TRBJ2-4; V: TRBV5-1